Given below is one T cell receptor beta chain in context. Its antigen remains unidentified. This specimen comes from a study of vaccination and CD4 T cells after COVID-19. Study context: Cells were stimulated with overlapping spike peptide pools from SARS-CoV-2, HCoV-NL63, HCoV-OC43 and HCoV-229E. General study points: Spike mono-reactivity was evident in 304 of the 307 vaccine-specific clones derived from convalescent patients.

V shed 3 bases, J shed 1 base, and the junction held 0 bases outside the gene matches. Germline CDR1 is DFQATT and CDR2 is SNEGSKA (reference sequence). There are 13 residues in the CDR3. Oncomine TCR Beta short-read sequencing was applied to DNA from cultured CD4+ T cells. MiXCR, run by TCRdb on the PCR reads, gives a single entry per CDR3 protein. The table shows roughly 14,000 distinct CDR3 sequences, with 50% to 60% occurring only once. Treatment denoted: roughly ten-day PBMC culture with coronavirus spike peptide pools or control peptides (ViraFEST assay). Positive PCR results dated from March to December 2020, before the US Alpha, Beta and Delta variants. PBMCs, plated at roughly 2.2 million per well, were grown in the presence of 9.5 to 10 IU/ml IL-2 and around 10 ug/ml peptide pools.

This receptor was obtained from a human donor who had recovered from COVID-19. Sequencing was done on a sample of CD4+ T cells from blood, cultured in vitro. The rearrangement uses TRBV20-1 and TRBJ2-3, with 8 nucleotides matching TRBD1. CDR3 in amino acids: CSARTGGTDTQYF. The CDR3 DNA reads TGCAGTGCTAGGACAGGGGGCACAGATACGCAGTATTTT.